Shown below are 14 T cell receptor beta chains from a single sample sequenced in a study of identical twins (TCRdb year 2016). The library was obtained by 5' RACE. Instrument on record: Illumina HiSeq 2000. The public reads were run again by TCRdb, first through fastp at Q25 and then through MiXCR, and only productive beta chains were kept. When rows share a CDR3 protein, they turn into one entry using the most common DNA and genes. Here the sample has under 300,000 distinct CDR3 sequences; about 8.3% occur a single time. The ten largest make up less than 4% of the sample. These data were likewise used in another study, on yellow fever vaccine responses in identical twins.

Source material: CD8+ T cells sorted from blood. The receptors shown here come from a woman under 30 in good health.

J is TRBJ2-7 and V is TRBV7-6; D is tentatively TRBD1 or TRBD2 (6 bases each). The length of the CDR3 is 15 residues. The V and J ends lost 4 bases and 5 bases respectively, with 18 bases between them. Per the germline V gene, CDR1 is SGHVS and CDR2 is FNYEAQ. CDR3 protein: CASSSRMGGQNEQYF. DNA of the CDR3: TGTGCCAGCAGCTCCAGGATGGGGGGCCAAAACGAGCAGTACTTC.

This clonotype occurred many times. This rearrangement joins TRBV12-3 or TRBV12-4 to TRBJ2-7; D gene uncertain. V was shortened by 6 bases and J by 6 bases, with 9 bases between the two germline ends. CDR3 length: 11 amino acids. The DNA of the CDR3 is TGTGCCAGCAGAGGTCTGGCCGAGCAGTACTTC. As protein: CASRGLAEQYF.

Only a few counts were recorded for this clonotype. The V call is TRBV14, the J call TRBJ2-6; TRBD1 agrees at 7 bases. Per germline, CDR1 SGHDN and CDR2 FVKESK. V shed 2 bases and J 0 bases; nucleotides not matched to a gene: 10. The length of the CDR3 is 19 residues. The CDR3 loop reads CASSQPLRTGFSGANVLTF. CDR3 DNA sequence: TGTGCCAGCAGCCAACCCCTTCGGACAGGCTTCTCTGGGGCCAACGTCCTGACTTTC.

This clonotype turned up a few times. The rearrangement uses TRBV6-1 and TRBJ2-7, with a possible D match to TRBD1 (5 bases). Germline lookup yields CDR1 MNHNS and CDR2 SASEGT. The CDR3 consists of 14 residues. The V end lost 5 bases, the J end lost 4 bases, and 15 bases lay between the germline ends. The CDR3 DNA is TGTGCCAGCAGTCCTGTCAGGGCAGGATACGAGCAGTACTTC. Its protein is CASSPVRAGYEQYF.

Ten or more counts support this clonotype. The genes are TRBV29-1 and TRBJ2-1; 10 bases are a match to TRBD2. The CDR3 spans 17 residues. Trimming took 2 bases from V and 1 from J; bases not matched to a gene: 8. Germline assignment: CDR1 SQVTM and CDR2 ANQGSEA. Written as DNA, the CDR3 is TGCAGCGTTGAAAGGCTAGCGGGAGATCGTTCCTACAATGAGCAGTTCTTC. It specifies CSVERLAGDRSYNEQFF.

V and J are TRBV18 and TRBJ2-7; TRBD2 is a possible D gene (9 bases). Germline V CDR1 and CDR2: KGHSH, LQKENI. Trimming pared 1 base from V and 4 bases from J, leaving 26 bases between. This CDR3 is 19 amino acids long. The CDR3 nucleotides are TGTGCCAGCTCACCACGGGCAGGGGGCGAGCGGGAGGACTTGTACGAGCAGTACTTC. Encoded protein: CASSPRAGGEREDLYEQYF. Full variable domain (outside the CDR3, taken from reference TRBV18 and TRBJ2-7): NAGVMQNPRHLVRRRGQEARLRCSPMKGHSHVYWYRQLPEEGLKFMVYLQKENIIDESGMPKERFSAEFPKEGPSILRIQQVVRGDSAAYFCASSPRAGGEREDLYEQYFGPGTRLTVT.

The DNA for the CDR3 is TGCAGCGTTCGTTCCCAGTCCTATGGCTACACCTTC. Its translation: CSVRSQSYGYTF. The chain links TRBV29-1 to TRBJ1-2; the D is unclear. The CDR3 length is 12 residues. Germline CDR1 reads SQVTM; CDR2 reads ANQGSEA. V shed 5 bases and J shed 4 bases, with 11 bases lying between them.

This clonotype was seen at least ten times. The chain employs TRBV10-3 and TRBJ2-1; D gene uncertain. Trimming removed 0 bases from V and 6 bases from J, with 15 bases in between. The length of the CDR3 is 16 residues. CDR1 ENHRY and CDR2 SYGVKD come from the germline V gene. The CDR3 loop is CAISESQNRLSNEQFF. The CDR3 DNA reads TGTGCCATCAGTGAGTCCCAGAATCGGCTCTCCAATGAGCAGTTCTTC.

This clonotype was counted ten times or more. The V and J genes are TRBV12-3 or TRBV12-4 and TRBJ1-3; D is unclear. The CDR3 has 14 residues. V was clipped by 3 bases and J by 0 bases, with 6 bases between them. This CDR3 is CASSFSVSGNTIYF. CDR3 in DNA: TGTGCCAGCAGTTTCTCCGTCTCTGGAAACACCATATATTTT.

The chain has TRBV28 and TRBJ2-7; 7 bases agree with TRBD1. Germline V gives CDR1 MDHEN, CDR2 SYDVKM. V was pared by 8 bases and J by 0 bases, with 4 bases of the junction left unmatched. The CDR3 consists of 13 residues. This chain's CDR3 is CASGRDSSYEQYF. CDR3 nucleotide sequence: TGTGCCAGCGGACGGGACAGCTCCTACGAGCAGTACTTC.

J is TRBJ2-1 and V is TRBV14; 9 positions match TRBD2. The CDR3 loop spans 16 amino acids. CDR1 is SGHDN, CDR2 FVKESK, per germline. Trimming cost V 1 base and J 7 bases; bases outside gene matches: 8. CDR3 sequence: CASSQGAGGPWNEQFF. CDR3 bases: TGTGCCAGCAGCCAAGGGGCGGGGGGGCCATGGAATGAGCAGTTCTTC.

This chain connects TRBV11-1 to TRBJ1-2; 10 nucleotides line up with TRBD1. The CDR3 runs 19 residues. Germline CDR1 SGHAT, CDR2 FQDESV (reference sequence). The junction had 11 bases not matched to a gene; V was cut back by 1 base and J by 0 bases. The CDR3 is CASSLESSGTGESNYGYTF. For the CDR3, the DNA is TGTGCCAGCAGCTTAGAAAGTTCCGGGACAGGGGAATCTAACTATGGCTACACCTTC.

The V and J genes are TRBV29-1 and TRBJ2-7, with 10 bases aligning to TRBD1. The CDR3 runs to 13 residues. Germline loops: CDR1 SQVTM, CDR2 ANQGSEA. The ends lost 6 bases at V and 4 bases at J; junction bases unmatched: 6. CDR3 sequence reads: CSVATGGRYEQYF. In DNA, the CDR3 is TGCAGCGTCGCGACAGGGGGCCGATACGAGCAGTACTTC.

This clonotype was counted between two and nine times. V and J are TRBV20-1 and TRBJ2-7, with D tentatively TRBD2 (6 bases). Germline V gene lookup returns CDR1 DFQATT and CDR2 SNEGSKA (reference sequence). With 0 bases removed from V and 3 bases from J, the gap between germline ends came to 21 bases. The CDR3 is 17 amino acids. In DNA, the CDR3 is TGCAGTGCTAGAGATTTATCAAGCCTGGGACTGGTCTACGAGCAGTACTTC. It encodes CSARDLSSLGLVYEQYF.